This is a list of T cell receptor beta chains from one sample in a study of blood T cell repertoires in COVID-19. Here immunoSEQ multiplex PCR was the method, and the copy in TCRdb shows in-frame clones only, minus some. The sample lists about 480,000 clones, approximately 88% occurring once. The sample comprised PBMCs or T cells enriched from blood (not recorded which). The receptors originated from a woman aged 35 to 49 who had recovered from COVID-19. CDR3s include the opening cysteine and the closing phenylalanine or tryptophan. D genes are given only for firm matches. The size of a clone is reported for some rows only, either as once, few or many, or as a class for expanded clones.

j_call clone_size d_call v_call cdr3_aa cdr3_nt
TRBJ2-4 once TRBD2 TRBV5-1 CASSTSGKQYF TGCGCCAGCAGCACAAGCGGGAAGCAGTACTTC
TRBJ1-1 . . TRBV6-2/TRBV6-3 CASSYGGWANTEAFF TGTGCCAGCAGTTACGGAGGATGGGCGAACACTGAAGCTTTCTTT
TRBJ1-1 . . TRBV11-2 CASSSLPTEAFF TGTGCCAGCAGCTCCCTCCCGACTGAAGCTTTCTTT
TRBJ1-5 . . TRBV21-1 CASSKDPRGSLQPQHF TGTGCCAGCAGCAAAGACCCCAGGGGTAGTTTGCAGCCCCAGCATTTT
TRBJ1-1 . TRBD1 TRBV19 CASSMITGGGNWYTEAFF TGTGCCAGTAGTATGATTACAGGGGGCGGAAATTGGTACACTGAAGCTTTCTTT
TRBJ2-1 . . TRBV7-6 CASSFNNEQFF TGTGCCAGCAGCTTTAACAATGAGCAGTTCTTC
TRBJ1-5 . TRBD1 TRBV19 CASSIYGTASNQPQHF TGTGCCAGTAGTATATACGGGACAGCTAGCAATCAGCCCCAGCATTTT
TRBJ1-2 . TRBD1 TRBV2 CASSAEQGARGYGYTF TGTGCCAGCAGTGCCGAACAGGGGGCGAGGGGTTATGGCTACACCTTC
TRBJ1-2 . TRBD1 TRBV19 CASSTGSAGGRNYGYTF TGTGCCAGTAGTACGGGTTCCGCAGGGGGCCGTAACTATGGCTACACCTTC
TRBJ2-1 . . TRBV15 CATSSLANTATEQFF TGTGCCACCAGCAGTCTAGCGAACACCGCCACTGAGCAGTTCTTC
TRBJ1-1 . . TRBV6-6 CASSYFPTGNTEAFF TGTGCCAGCAGTTACTTTCCGACAGGGAACACTGAAGCTTTCTTT
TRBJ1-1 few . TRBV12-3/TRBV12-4 CASTIGTPEAFF TGTGCCAGCACCATCGGGACTCCCGAAGCTTTCTTT
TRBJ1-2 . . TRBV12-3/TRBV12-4 CASLVSGNYGYTF TGTGCCAGTCTCGTTTCCGGGAACTATGGCTACACCTTC
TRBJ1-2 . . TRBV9 CASSVSSVYGYTF TGTGCCAGCAGCGTATCCTCGGTCTATGGCTACACCTTC
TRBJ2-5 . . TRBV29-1 CSVAGSQVETQYF TGCAGCGTTGCAGGATCTCAGGTCGAGACCCAGTACTTC
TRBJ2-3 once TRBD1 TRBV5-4 CASSLAGQGGDTQYF TGTGCCAGCAGCTTGGCCGGACAGGGGGGAGATACGCAGTATTTT
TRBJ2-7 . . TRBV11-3 CASSKRQDEQYF TGTGCCAGCAGCAAGCGACAGGACGAGCAGTACTTC
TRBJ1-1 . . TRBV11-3 CASSLQGSLNTEAFF TGTGCCAGCAGCTTACAGGGGTCCCTGAACACTGAAGCTTTCTTT
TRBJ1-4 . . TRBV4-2 CASSLRDFATNEKLFF TGTGCCAGCAGCCTGCGGGATTTTGCAACTAATGAAAAACTGTTTTTT
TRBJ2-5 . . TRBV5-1 CASSLGQLQETQYF TGCGCCAGCAGCTTGGGACAGTTACAAGAGACCCAGTACTTC
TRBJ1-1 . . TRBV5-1 CASSLAKFGQNTEAFF TGCGCCAGCAGCTTGGCTAAGTTTGGGCAGAACACTGAAGCTTTCTTT
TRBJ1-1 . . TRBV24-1 CATSDPLEGTEAFF TGTGCCACCAGTGACCCTTTGGAGGGCACTGAAGCTTTCTTT
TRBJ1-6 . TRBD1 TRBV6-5 CASSPQTGINSPLHF TGTGCCAGCAGTCCCCAGACAGGGATCAATTCACCCCTCCACTTT
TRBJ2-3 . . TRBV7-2 CASSLGGGRTDTQYF TGTGCCAGCAGCTTAGGCGGTGGGAGGACAGATACGCAGTATTTT
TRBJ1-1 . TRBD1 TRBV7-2 CASSSGTGNTEAFF TGTGCCAGCAGCTCAGGGACAGGGAACACTGAAGCTTTCTTT
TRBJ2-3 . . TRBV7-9 CASSPSTDTQYF TGTGCCAGCAGCCCGAGCACAGATACGCAGTATTTT
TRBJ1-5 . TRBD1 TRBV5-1 CASSLHGQGDQPQHF TGCGCCAGCAGCCTCCACGGACAGGGAGATCAGCCCCAGCATTTT
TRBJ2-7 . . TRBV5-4 CASSLKHAGYEQYF TGTGCCAGCAGCTTGAAACACGCAGGCTACGAGCAGTACTTC
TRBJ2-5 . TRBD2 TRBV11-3 CASSQGLALTWETQYF TGTGCCAGCAGCCAAGGACTAGCGTTAACGTGGGAGACCCAGTACTTC
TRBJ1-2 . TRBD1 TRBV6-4 CASSPGTGIYGYTF TGTGCCAGCAGTCCGGGGACAGGGATATATGGCTACACCTTC
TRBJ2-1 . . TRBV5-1 CASSLAPVSVYNEQFF TGCGCCAGCAGCTTGGCCCCCGTCTCCGTTTACAATGAGCAGTTCTTC
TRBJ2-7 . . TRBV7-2 CASSLASRTTISYEQYF TGTGCCAGCAGCTTAGCCTCGAGGACTACCATTTCCTACGAGCAGTACTTC
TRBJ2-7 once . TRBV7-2 CASSLYRSSYEQYF TGTGCCAGCAGCTTATATAGGAGCTCCTACGAGCAGTACTTC
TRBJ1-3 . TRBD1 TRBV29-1 CSVELTGRDTIYF TGCAGCGTTGAACTGACAGGGCGAGACACCATATATTTT
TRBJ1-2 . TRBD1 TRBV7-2 CASSLDGGTGQYYGYTF TGTGCCAGCAGCTTAGATGGGGGGACAGGGCAGTACTATGGCTACACCTTC
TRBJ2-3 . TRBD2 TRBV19 CASREGGLAQSTDTQYF TGTGCCAGTAGGGAGGGGGGACTAGCGCAGAGCACAGATACGCAGTATTTT
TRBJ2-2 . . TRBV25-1 CASSESLSVRTGELFF TGTGCCAGCAGTGAGTCACTAAGTGTGAGAACCGGGGAGCTGTTTTTT